The source of this T cell receptor beta chain is a study of glioma-infiltrating T cells after dendritic cell vaccination. Study results and limitations: Higher TCR clonality did not directly relate to longer survival.

Trimming removed 4 bases at V and 7 bases at J, with 10 bases between. Germline V gene lookup returns CDR1 SEHNR and CDR2 FQNEAQ (reference sequence). This CDR3 comprises 12 residues. In this sample, this clone turned up a few times. Its antigen remains unknown. Stated time point: after dendritic cell vaccination, including at tumor progression/relapse. Up to 2 ug genomic DNA was used for TCRB CDR3 amplification. The assay was immunoSEQ multiplex PCR, and TCRdb's table has in-frame clones only and misses some. The table records about 90,000 clones, over 80% of them present only once. The material sequenced was blood, taken after dendritic cell vaccination. J is TRBJ1-1 and V is TRBV7-9; D is ambiguous. This clonotype was sampled from a human donor with glioblastoma. CDR3 bases: TGTGCCAGCAGCTCTCGGGTTGTTGAAGCTTTCTTT. Translation gives CASSSRVVEAFF.